This entry lists 5 T cell receptor beta chains sequenced from one sample in a study of T-cell reconstitution after alpha-beta-depleted transplantation in children. Unique molecular identifiers were used to barcode this TCRbeta library. In TCRdb, the PCR reads were re-called with MiXCR into one record per CDR3 protein. The table lists about 540,000 distinct CDR3 sequences, about a sixth of them singletons, with 3.3% in the top ten. Source: PBMCs from the stem cell graft donor, taken from the stem cell graft. The receptors come from a human donor who donated a stem cell graft to a child with acute lymphoblastic leukemia.

This clonotype was observed a few times. The chain employs TRBV4-2 and TRBJ1-4; D may be TRBD1 (5 bases). Per the germline V gene, CDR1 is LGHNA and CDR2 is YNFKEQ. This CDR3 contains 15 residues. V was trimmed by 4 bases and J by 11 bases, leaving 20 bases between them. DNA for the CDR3: TGTGCCAGCAGCCCCCGGGACCAAGGCGGGGGGAAACTGTTTTTT. It specifies CASSPRDQGGGKLFF.

Only a few counts were recorded for this clonotype. DNA for the CDR3: TGTGCCAGCAGCGTGGGAGGAGGGCCCCAGCATTTT. This codes for CASSVGGGPQHF. The J gene is TRBJ1-5, the V gene TRBV9, with D uncertain. V lost 2 bases and J 9 bases, leaving 9 bases between the germline ends. Germline V CDR1 and CDR2: SGDLS, YYNGEE. This CDR3 spans 12 amino acids.

This clonotype was seen a few times. J is TRBJ2-7 and V is TRBV7-9; no clear D. The germline V and J ends were trimmed by 2 bases and 6 bases, with 11 bases remaining between them. This CDR3 region has 13 residues. Germline assignment: CDR1 SEHNR and CDR2 FQNEAQ (reference sequence). The CDR3 DNA reads TGTGCCAGCAGCTTAAAATCCCTGACCGAGCAGTACTTC. Its protein product is CASSLKSLTEQYF.

This clonotype was seen a few times. The chain joins TRBV6-1 to TRBJ1-4; D may be TRBD1 (5 bases). CDR1 MNHNS and CDR2 SASEGT come from the germline V gene. V gave up 6 bases and J gave up 0 bases, with 11 bases separating them. CDR3 length equals 15 residues. The CDR3 region is CASSPLGATNEKLFF. For the CDR3, the DNA is TGTGCCAGCAGCCCATTAGGGGCAACTAATGAAAAACTGTTTTTT.

The rearrangement joins TRBV18 to TRBJ1-2; 7 bases map to TRBD1. This CDR3 comprises 13 residues. Germline loops: CDR1 KGHSH, CDR2 LQKENI. After removal of 1 base from V and 7 bases from J, the junction contained 3 bases not matched to a gene. Here the CDR3 DNA reads TGTGCCAGCTCACCACAGGGGGCGAGTGGCTACACCTTC. Residues: CASSPQGASGYTF.